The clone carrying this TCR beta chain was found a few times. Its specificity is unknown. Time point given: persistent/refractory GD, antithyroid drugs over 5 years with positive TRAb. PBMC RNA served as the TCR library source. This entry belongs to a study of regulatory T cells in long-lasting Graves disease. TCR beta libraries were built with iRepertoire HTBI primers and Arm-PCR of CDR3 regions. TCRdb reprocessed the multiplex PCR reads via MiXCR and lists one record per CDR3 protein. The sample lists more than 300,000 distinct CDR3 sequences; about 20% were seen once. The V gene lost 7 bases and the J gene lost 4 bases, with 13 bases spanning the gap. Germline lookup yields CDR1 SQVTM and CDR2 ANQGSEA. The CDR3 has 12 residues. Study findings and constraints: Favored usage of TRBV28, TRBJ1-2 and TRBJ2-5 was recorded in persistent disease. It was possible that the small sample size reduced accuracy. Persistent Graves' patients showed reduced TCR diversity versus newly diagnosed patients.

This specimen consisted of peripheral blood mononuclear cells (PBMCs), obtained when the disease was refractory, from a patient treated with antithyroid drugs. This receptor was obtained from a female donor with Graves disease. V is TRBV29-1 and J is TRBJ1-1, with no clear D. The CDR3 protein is CSGQTGFTEAFF. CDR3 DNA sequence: TGCAGCGGACAAACGGGGTTCACTGAAGCTTTCTTT.